This TCR beta chain was captured in a study of cytomegalovirus exposure and HLA in healthy donors. Study summary: Within the Caucasian-associated ancestry cluster were roughly 82% of the roughly 360 genotyped donors. Study findings and constraints: With further analysis later on, most CMV-associated TCR beta chains appeared HLA-restricted.

Points on this clone: The antigen is unknown.

The PCR made use of 60 Vbeta and 13 Jbeta primers. Produced via immunoSEQ multiplex PCR; TCRdb's table is partial and in-frame only. The sample includes some 70,000 clones, more than 75% of them seen just once. Germline trimming cut 2 bases from V and 3 bases from J; bases unmatched to any gene: 6. CDR1 and CDR2 from the germline V gene are SGHAT and FQNNGV. The CDR3 extends over 15 amino acids. The sequenced sample consisted of PBMCs. The TCR was taken from a man aged 18 to 29 in good health and CMV-seropositive. The J gene is TRBJ2-7, the V gene TRBV11-2; the match to TRBD2 covers 8 bases. The CDR3 sequence is CASSLSPGGYYEQYF. CDR3 DNA sequence: TGTGCCAGCAGCTTATCTCCGGGAGGGTACTACGAGCAGTACTTC.